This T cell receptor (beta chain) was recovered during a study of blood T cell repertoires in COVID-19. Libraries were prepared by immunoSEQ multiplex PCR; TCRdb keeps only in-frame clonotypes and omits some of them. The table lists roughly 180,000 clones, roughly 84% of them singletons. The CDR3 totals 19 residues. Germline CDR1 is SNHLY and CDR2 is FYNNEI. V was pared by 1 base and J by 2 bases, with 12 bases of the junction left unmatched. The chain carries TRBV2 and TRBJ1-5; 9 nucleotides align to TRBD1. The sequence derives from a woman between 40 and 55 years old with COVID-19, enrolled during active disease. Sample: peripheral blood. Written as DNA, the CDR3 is TGTGCCAGCAGTGAAGAGGACAGGGGTGGGATATATGGCAATCAGCCCCAGCATTTT. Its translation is CASSEEDRGGIYGNQPQHF.